This T cell receptor beta chain is from a study of blood T cell repertoires in COVID-19. Study-level information: The origin of the acute and convalescent COVID-19 samples was the United States, Italy and Spain.

As originally analysed: Amplification of reference gene primers was used by the study to estimate nucleated cell counts. Sequencing used immunoSEQ multiplex PCR; TCRdb keeps in-frame clones, though not all of them. That table furnishes V, J and clone size, whereas the DNA furnished D and trimming. The repertoire holds under 350,000 clones, with roughly 80% as singletons. This clone was counted once. The V and J ends lost 2 bases and 5 bases, in that order; junction bases with no gene match: 4. The germline V gene has CDR1 SGHTA and CDR2 FQGNSA. The CDR3 loop spans 15 amino acids. This receptor was identified in a woman in her forties or fifties who had recovered from COVID-19. Sequencing used peripheral blood. V and J are TRBV7-2 and TRBJ2-5; TRBD2 matches at 11 bases. This CDR3 reads CASSLPTSGVETQYF. DNA of the CDR3: TGTGCCAGCAGCTTACCGACTAGCGGGGTGGAGACCCAGTACTTC.